This entry lists 19 T cell receptor beta chains sequenced from one sample in a study of T cell responses to AZD1222 COVID-19 vaccine. TCRdb's copy holds only in-frame clones and misses some; the assay was immunoSEQ multiplex PCR. The sample comprises tens of thousands of clones, roughly four fifths of which are singletons, and around 5.4% rests with the top ten. The material was peripheral blood, obtained on day 0 of AZD1222 vaccination. The receptor source for this set is an adult in good health.

The chain couples TRBV7-9 to TRBJ2-3; TRBD2 might be the D (5 bases). CDR3 length equals 14 residues. V was trimmed by 5 bases and J by 6 bases, leaving 15 bases between them. Germline CDR1 reads SEHNR; CDR2 reads FQNEAQ (reference sequence). CDR3: CASSLDFERDTQYF. The CDR3 region has the DNA TGTGCCAGCAGCCTGGACTTTGAACGGGATACGCAGTATTTT. Full variable domain (rest looked up from reference TRBV7-9 and TRBJ2-3): DTGVSQNPRHKITKRGQNVTFRCDPISEHNRLYWYRQTLGQGPEFLTYFQNEAQLEKSRLLSDRFSAERPKGSFSTLEIQRTEQGDSAMYLCASSLDFERDTQYFGPGTRLTVL.

The chain carries TRBV9 and TRBJ1-6, with TRBD1 identical over 7 bases. The CDR3 totals 16 residues. Germline-derived CDR1 and CDR2 are SGDLS and YYNGEE. J was trimmed by 7 bases and V by 0 bases; bases with no gene match: 7. CDR3 DNA sequence: TGTGCCAGCAGCGTAGGACAGGGCCTTGACAATTCACCCCTCCACTTT. As protein: CASSVGQGLDNSPLHF.

This clone has a handful of counts. V and J are TRBV11-3 and TRBJ1-3; D is ambiguous. The germline CDR1 and CDR2 sequences are SGHNT and YENEEA. The V end lost 5 bases, the J end lost 0 bases, and 8 bases lay between the germline ends. This CDR3 spans 14 amino acids. The CDR3: CASSRVASGNTIYF. CDR3 nucleotides: TGTGCCAGCAGCCGGGTAGCCTCTGGAAACACCATATATTTT.

This chain uses TRBV4-3 with TRBJ2-1, with TRBD2 matching 11 bases. Germline assignment: CDR1 LGHNA and CDR2 YSLEER. With V trimmed by 1 base and J by 7 bases, 9 bases remained unmatched. The CDR3 is made up of 17 amino acids. DNA for the CDR3: TGCGCCAGCAGCCAAGCCCTACTGGTAGCGGGGGGGAATGAGCAGTTCTTC. It codes for CASSQALLVAGGNEQFF.

The chain carries TRBV5-4 and TRBJ1-5; D may be TRBD1 (6 bases). Trimming removed 10 bases at V and 0 bases at J, with 14 bases between. This CDR3 spans 14 amino acids. Germline CDR1 SGHNT, CDR2 YYREEE (reference sequence). The chain's CDR3 is CAPQGWDSNQPQHF. Here the CDR3 DNA reads TGTGCCCCCCAGGGGTGGGATAGCAATCAGCCCCAGCATTTT. The complete variable domain, with remaining parts taken from reference TRBV5-4 and TRBJ1-5, reads ETGVTQSPTHLIKTRGQQVTLRCSSQSGHNTVSWYQQALGQGPQFIFQYYREEENGRGNFPPRFSGLQFPNYSSELNVNALELDDSALYLCAPQGWDSNQPQHFGDGTRLSIL.

The chain uses TRBV7-9 and TRBJ1-5; 7 positions agree with TRBD1. The V and J ends lost 4 bases and 3 bases, in that order; junction bases with no gene match: 3. Germline CDR1 reads SEHNR; CDR2 reads FQNEAQ (reference sequence). This CDR3 is built from 14 residues. CDR3 region: CASSSGQPNQPQHF. CDR3 DNA: TGTGCCAGCAGCTCGGGACAGCCCAATCAGCCCCAGCATTTT.

The chain employs TRBV5-1 and TRBJ1-3; D unresolved. The V end was cut by 5 bases, the J end by 0 bases, with 12 bases between. Germline V gene sequence: CDR1 SGHRS, CDR2 YFSETQ. The CDR3 has 15 residues. The CDR3 region has the DNA TGCGCCAGCAGACCATTACAGAGCTCTGGAAACACCATATATTTT. Protein: CASRPLQSSGNTIYF.

The chain uses TRBV7-9 and TRBJ2-4; D ambiguous. Trimming pared 5 bases from V and 4 bases from J, leaving 18 bases between. Germline assignment: CDR1 SEHNR and CDR2 FQNEAQ (reference sequence). This CDR3 region has 16 residues. This CDR3 is CASSPPVRLSKNIQYF. CDR3 bases: TGTGCCAGCAGCCCTCCCGTAAGGTTATCAAAAAACATTCAGTACTTC.

The rearrangement uses TRBV5-6 and TRBJ2-6; 8 positions agree with TRBD1. Trimming took 5 bases from V and 2 from J; bases not matched to a gene: 3. The CDR3 runs to 15 residues. The germline V gene has CDR1 SGHDT and CDR2 YYEEEE. CDR3 region: CASRTQGAGANVLTF. In nucleotides, the CDR3 is TGTGCCAGCAGAACACAGGGGGCTGGGGCCAACGTCCTGACTTTC.

The chain employs TRBV7-9 and TRBJ2-3; TRBD2 agrees at 7 bases. V shed 5 bases, J shed 0 bases, and the junction held 8 bases outside the gene matches. Germline V gene sequence: CDR1 SEHNR, CDR2 FQNEAQ (reference sequence). CDR3 length: 16 amino acids. The CDR3 here is CASSPRGGASTDTQYF. In DNA, the CDR3 is TGTGCCAGCAGCCCACGCGGGGGTGCTAGCACAGATACGCAGTATTTT.

The chain uses TRBV5-6 and TRBJ2-1; possibly TRBD2 for D (5 bases). The CDR3 loop spans 14 amino acids. Trimming left V 4 bases short and J 6 bases short, with 14 bases between. Germline V gene sequence: CDR1 SGHDT, CDR2 YYEEEE. The CDR3 is CASSPHVGSNEQFF. The CDR3 nucleotides read TGTGCCAGCAGCCCCCATGTGGGGAGCAATGAGCAGTTCTTC.

About this clone: Other DNA sequences of this sample code for an identical CDR3. V is TRBV19 and J is TRBJ1-5; D may be TRBD1 (5 bases). This CDR3 spans 13 amino acids. The V gene lost 0 bases and the J gene lost 6 bases, with 6 bases spanning the gap. Germline V gene sequence: CDR1 LNHDA, CDR2 SQIVND (reference sequence). This chain's CDR3 is CASSIDGGQPQHF. The CDR3 nucleotides are TGTGCCAGTAGTATAGATGGGGGTCAGCCCCAGCATTTT.

The rearrangement uses TRBV11-2 and TRBJ2-7, with D unresolved. Trimming left V 1 base short and J 5 bases short, with 9 bases between. CDR3 size: 13 residues. Germline CDR1 SGHAT, CDR2 FQNNGV. The DNA of the CDR3 is TGTGCCAGCAGCTTAGTTGGGTCCCACGAGCAGTACTTC. Residues: CASSLVGSHEQYF.

This clone was seen a handful of times. The CDR3 loop is CASSPQGAGTPLHF. In DNA, the CDR3 is TGTGCCAGCAGTCCTCAGGGGGCGGGAACACCCCTCCACTTT. The J gene is TRBJ1-6, the V gene TRBV2; 8 bases fit TRBD1. The CDR3 runs to 14 residues. The germline gives CDR1 SNHLY, CDR2 FYNNEI. J was trimmed by 11 bases and V by 5 bases; bases with no gene match: 8.

The chain combines TRBV5-1 with TRBJ1-4; maybe TRBD1 (5 bases). The CDR3 has 17 residues. Looked up from germline, CDR1 is SGHRS and CDR2 is YFSETQ. Between the trimmed V and J ends, which lost 2 bases and 6 bases, there was a span of 20 bases. CDR3 sequence: CASSFGQGTFAYEKLFF. The CDR3 DNA follows: TGCGCCAGCAGCTTCGGACAAGGTACCTTCGCTTATGAAAAACTGTTTTTT. Full variable domain (outside the CDR3, taken from reference TRBV5-1 and TRBJ1-4): KAGVTQTPRYLIKTRGQQVTLSCSPISGHRSVSWYQQTPGQGLQFLFEYFSETQRNKGNFPGRFSGRQFSNSRSEMNVSTLELGDSALYLCASSFGQGTFAYEKLFFGSGTQLSVL.

The CDR3 region has the DNA TGTGCCAGCAGCTTAATTTCGGCCAGCTCCTACGAGCAGTACTTC. Its translation is CASSLISASSYEQYF. The chain joins TRBV11-3 to TRBJ2-7; D gene unclear. V was clipped by 2 bases and J by 0 bases, with 11 bases between them. The CDR3 is made up of 15 amino acids. In germline, CDR1 is SGHNT, CDR2 YENEEA.

The rearrangement joins TRBV5-1 to TRBJ1-6; D gene ambiguous. The CDR3 has 11 amino acids. Per the germline V gene, CDR1 is SGHRS and CDR2 is YFSETQ. Trimming shortened V by 2 bases and J by 6 bases, and 0 bases separated the two germline ends. The CDR3 sequence: CASSFNSPLHF. CDR3 in DNA: TGCGCCAGCAGCTTTAATTCACCCCTCCACTTT. The full variable domain, rest sourced from reference TRBV5-1 and TRBJ1-6, is KAGVTQTPRYLIKTRGQQVTLSCSPISGHRSVSWYQQTPGQGLQFLFEYFSETQRNKGNFPGRFSGRQFSNSRSEMNVSTLELGDSALYLCASSFNSPLHFGNGTRLTVT.

V usage is TRBV5-5 and J usage is TRBJ1-5; D is unclear. There are 16 residues in the CDR3. Trimming left V 0 bases short and J 3 bases short, with 13 bases between. Per germline, CDR1 SGHKS and CDR2 YYEKEE (reference sequence). CDR3 nucleotide sequence: TGTGCCAGCAGCTTGGAGCTGGGCAGAGTCAATCAGCCCCAGCATTTT. Translated, it gives CASSLELGRVNQPQHF.

The V call is TRBV3-1 (or the pseudogene TRBV3-2), the J call TRBJ2-3; 11 bases line up with TRBD2. The CDR3 is made up of 18 amino acids. The germline V gene has CDR1 LGHDT and CDR2 YNNKEL (reference sequence). The ends lost 4 bases at V and 0 bases at J; junction bases unmatched: 9. The DNA for the CDR3 is TGTGCCAGCAGCCCGTCCGAGGGACTAGCGGAGAGCACAGATACGCAGTATTTT. Its protein product is CASSPSEGLAESTDTQYF.